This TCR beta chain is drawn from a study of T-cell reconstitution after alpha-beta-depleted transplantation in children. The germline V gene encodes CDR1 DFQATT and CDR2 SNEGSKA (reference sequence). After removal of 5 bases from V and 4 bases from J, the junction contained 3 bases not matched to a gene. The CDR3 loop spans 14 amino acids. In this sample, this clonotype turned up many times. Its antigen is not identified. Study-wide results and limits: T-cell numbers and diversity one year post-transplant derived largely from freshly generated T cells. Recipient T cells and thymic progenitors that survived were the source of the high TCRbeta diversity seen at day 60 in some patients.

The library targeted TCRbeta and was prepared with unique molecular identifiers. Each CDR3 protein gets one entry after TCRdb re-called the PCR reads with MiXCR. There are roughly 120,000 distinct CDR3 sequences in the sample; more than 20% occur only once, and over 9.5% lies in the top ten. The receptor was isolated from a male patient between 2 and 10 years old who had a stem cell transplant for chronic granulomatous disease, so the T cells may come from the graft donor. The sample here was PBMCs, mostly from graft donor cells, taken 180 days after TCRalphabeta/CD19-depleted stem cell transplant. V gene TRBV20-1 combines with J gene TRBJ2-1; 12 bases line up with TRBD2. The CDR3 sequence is CSALLAGGYNEQFF. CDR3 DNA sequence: TGCAGTGCTTTACTAGCGGGGGGATACAATGAGCAGTTCTTC.